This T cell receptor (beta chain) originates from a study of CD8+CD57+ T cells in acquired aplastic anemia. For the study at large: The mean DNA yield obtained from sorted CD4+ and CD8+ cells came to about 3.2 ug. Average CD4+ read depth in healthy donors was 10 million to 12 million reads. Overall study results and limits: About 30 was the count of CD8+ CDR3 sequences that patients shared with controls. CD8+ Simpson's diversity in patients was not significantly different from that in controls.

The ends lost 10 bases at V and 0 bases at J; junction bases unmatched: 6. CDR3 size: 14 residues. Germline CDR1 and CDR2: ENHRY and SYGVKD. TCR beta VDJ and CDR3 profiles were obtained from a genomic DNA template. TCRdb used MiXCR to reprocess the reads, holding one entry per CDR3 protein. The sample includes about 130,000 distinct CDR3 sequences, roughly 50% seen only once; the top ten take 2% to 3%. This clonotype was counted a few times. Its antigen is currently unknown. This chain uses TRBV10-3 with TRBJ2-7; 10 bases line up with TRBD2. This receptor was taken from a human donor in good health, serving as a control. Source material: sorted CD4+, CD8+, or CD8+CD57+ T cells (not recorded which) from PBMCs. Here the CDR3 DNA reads TGTGCCAGCCAGAGGACTAGCGGCTCCTACGAGCAGTACTTC. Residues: CASQRTSGSYEQYF.